This T cell receptor (beta chain) was sequenced during a study of Graves' ophthalmopathy and Graves' hyperthyroidism. RNA served as the template for amplifying TCR beta CDR3 regions. The workflow started with a first-round RT-PCR run with HTBI primers and then moved on to a second-round multiplex PCR. MiXCR was run by TCRdb on the multiplex PCR reads, yielding one entry per CDR3 protein. Here the sample spans around 1.1 million distinct CDR3 sequences, 35% to 45% being singletons. Aged 18 to 65, hyperthyroidism patients had new diagnoses of under 2 months' duration. In this sample, this clonotype turned up many times. V shed 7 bases, J shed 4 bases, and the junction held 10 bases outside the gene matches. The CDR3 has 15 residues. Germline CDR1 reads ENHRY; CDR2 reads SYGVKD.

The J gene is TRBJ2-5, the V gene TRBV10-3; TRBD2 agrees at 9 bases. The TCR comes from an adult man with Graves' hyperthyroidism. Sequencing used peripheral blood or thyroid tissue (not recorded which). The CDR3 nucleotides are TGTGCCATCAACGCTGTAGCGGGGGCCCCAGAGACCCAGTACTTC. Its protein is CAINAVAGAPETQYF.